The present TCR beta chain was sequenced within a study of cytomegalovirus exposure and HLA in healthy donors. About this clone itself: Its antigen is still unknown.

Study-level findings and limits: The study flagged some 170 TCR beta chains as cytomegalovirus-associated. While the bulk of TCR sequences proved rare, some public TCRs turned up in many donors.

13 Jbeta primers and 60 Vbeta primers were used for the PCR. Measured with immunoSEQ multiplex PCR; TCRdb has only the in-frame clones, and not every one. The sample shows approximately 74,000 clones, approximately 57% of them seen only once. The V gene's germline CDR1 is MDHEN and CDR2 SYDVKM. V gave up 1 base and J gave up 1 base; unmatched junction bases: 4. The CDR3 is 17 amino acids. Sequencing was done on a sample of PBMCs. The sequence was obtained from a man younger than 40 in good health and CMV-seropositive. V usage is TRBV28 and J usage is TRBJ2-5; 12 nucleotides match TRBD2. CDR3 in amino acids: CASSLSASGRGQETQYF. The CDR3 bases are TGTGCCAGCAGTTTATCCGCTAGCGGGAGGGGCCAAGAGACCCAGTACTTC.